This TCR beta chain was identified during a study of shared clonotypes between healthy human individuals. Study-wide findings and caveats: The diversity represented, both genetic and in exposure history, was limited by few donors. Among non-shared clonotypes, generation probabilities were lower than among those shared by all four donors. Naive subsets generally had larger estimated richness than memory subsets.

Naive CD8 populations comprised CD45RO-negative cells positively selected for CCR7, excluding terminally differentiated effector memory CD45RA+ cells. V shed 1 base, J shed 9 bases, and the junction held 9 bases outside the gene matches. CDR1 and CDR2 from the germline V gene are SGHRS and YFSETQ. The CDR3 contains 15 residues. Comments on this clone: Antigen unknown.

TCRdb's table, derived via immunoSEQ multiplex PCR, lists solely in-frame clones and lacks some. The sample carries millions of clones, just under 95% recorded once. The TCR sequence derives from a man aged 18 to 35 in good health. This chain joins TRBV5-1 and TRBJ2-1; 8 bases map to TRBD2. The specimen sequenced was naive CD8+ T cells sorted from blood. The DNA for the CDR3 is TGCGCCAGCAGCTTGTGGGCGGGAGGTAAAGTTGAGCAGTTCTTC. The encoded protein is CASSLWAGGKVEQFF.